This T cell receptor beta chain was found in a study of blood T cell repertoires in COVID-19. Turning to the study itself: The United States, Italy and Spain supplied acute and convalescent COVID-19 samples. T cells, B-cell-depleted T cells, or PBMCs provided the cDNA or gDNA that served as material.

This CDR3 has 13 residues. Germline-derived CDR1 and CDR2 are MNHEY and SVGAGI. The germline V and J ends were trimmed by 5 bases and 0 bases, with 8 bases remaining between them. Per the original methods: Amplification of reference gene primers was used by the study to estimate nucleated cell counts. Clones were sequenced by immunoSEQ multiplex PCR, and TCRdb holds only the in-frame ones, with some missing. The V and J calls and clone size are taken from that table; D and trimming were inferred from the DNA. Among approximately 140,000 clones, about 80% were seen once, and the ten largest hold approximately 15%.

The specimen was peripheral blood. This chain uses TRBV6-5 with TRBJ2-7; D is undetermined. The sequence was collected from a man between 45 and 60 years old with acute or convalescent COVID-19. The CDR3 reads CASSRLSSYEQYF. CDR3 in DNA: TGTGCCAGCAGTCGACTGAGCTCCTACGAGCAGTACTTC.